This T cell receptor (beta chain) comes out of a study of T cells in Graves' hyperthyroidism and ophthalmopathy. General study findings and limits: Researchers found most expanded thyroid clonotypes above 0.001 in blood as well.

TCR beta CDR3 region amplification was performed from RNA transcripts. The TCR CDR3 first-round RT-PCR relied on the HTBI primer set. Using its own MiXCR run on the multiplex PCR reads, TCRdb lists one record per CDR3 protein. The table lists 350,000 to 450,000 distinct CDR3 sequences, roughly 17% of them singletons. This CDR3 comprises 18 residues. CDR1 and CDR2 (germline): LNHDA, SQIVND (reference sequence). After removal of 5 bases from V and 0 bases from J, the junction contained 12 bases not matched to a gene. There are a few counts of this clonotype. Its matching antigen is unknown. This chain uses TRBV19 with TRBJ2-4; 8 bases are shared with TRBD2. The receptor's source is a woman in her twenties or thirties with Graves' hyperthyroidism that later progressed to Graves' ophthalmopathy. Input material: blood. CDR3 sequence (DNA): TGTGCCAGTAGTCCGGGACTAGATATTGGCCTAGCCAAAAACATTCAGTACTTC. As protein: CASSPGLDIGLAKNIQYF.